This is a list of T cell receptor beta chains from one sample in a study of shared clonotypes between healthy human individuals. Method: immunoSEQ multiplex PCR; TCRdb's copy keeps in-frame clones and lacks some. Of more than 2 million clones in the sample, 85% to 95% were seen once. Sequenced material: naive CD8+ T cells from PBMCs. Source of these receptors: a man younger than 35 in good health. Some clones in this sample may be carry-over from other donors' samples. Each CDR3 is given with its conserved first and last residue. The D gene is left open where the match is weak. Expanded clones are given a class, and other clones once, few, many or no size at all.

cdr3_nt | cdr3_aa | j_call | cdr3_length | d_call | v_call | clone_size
TGTGCCAGCAGACCTAGGGCAGATACGCAGTATTTT | CASRPRADTQYF | TRBJ2-3 | 12 | NA | TRBV11-2 | once
TGTGCCAGCAGCGCGGGGTTTTTCGGCAGGGGGCTGGCCGGGGAGCTGTTTTTT | CASSAGFFGRGLAGELFF | TRBJ2-2 | 18 | TRBD1 | TRBV9 | NA
TGTGCCAGCAGCTTGGGGGGGTTCATCAACGAGCAGTACTTC | CASSLGGFINEQYF | TRBJ2-7 | 14 | TRBD2 | TRBV7-2 | NA
TGCGCCAGCAGCCAGCACAGTCGAGGACTAGCGGGAGTTGAGCAGTTCTTC | CASSQHSRGLAGVEQFF | TRBJ2-1 | 17 | TRBD2 | TRBV4-3 | NA
TGTGCCAGCAGCTTACGGGACAGCTACTATGGCTACACCTTC | CASSLRDSYYGYTF | TRBJ1-2 | 14 | TRBD1 | TRBV7-2 | NA
TGTGCCAGCAGCTTAGTCTTTAGCGGGGGGGCCTACGAGCAGTACTTC | CASSLVFSGGAYEQYF | TRBJ2-7 | 16 | TRBD2 | TRBV7-9 | NA
TGTGCCACCTGGACTAGCGGGAGCTACAATGAGCAGTTCTTC | CATWTSGSYNEQFF | TRBJ2-1 | 14 | TRBD2 | TRBV15 | NA
TGTGCCAGCAGCGGAGCTCAGGGAGAAAAGACCCAGTACTTC | CASSGAQGEKTQYF | TRBJ2-5 | 14 | NA | TRBV9 | NA
TGCAGCGTTCATGGACTAGCGGGAGAAGGCTACAATGAGCAGTTCTTC | CSVHGLAGEGYNEQFF | TRBJ2-1 | 16 | TRBD2 | TRBV29-1 | NA
TGTGCCAGCAGCTTGGCGACAGGGTCTAATGAAAAACTGTTTTTT | CASSLATGSNEKLFF | TRBJ1-4 | 15 | TRBD1 | TRBV5-6 | once
TGTGCCAGCAGCTTCATAGCGGGAGCCCGCGAGACCCAGTACTTC | CASSFIAGARETQYF | TRBJ2-5 | 15 | TRBD2 | TRBV5-6 | NA
TGCGCCAGCAGCTACATAGACAGGGCCAACGCTAACTATGGCTACACCTTC | CASSYIDRANANYGYTF | TRBJ1-2 | 17 | TRBD1 | TRBV5-1 | NA
TGCGCCAGCAGTGAGAGACTGGGGAGACGGGATACGCAGTATTTT | CASSERLGRRDTQYF | TRBJ2-3 | 15 | NA | TRBV10-2 | NA
TGTGCCAGCAGTACAATAGGCCGGGGGTACCAAGAGACCCAGTACTTC | CASSTIGRGYQETQYF | TRBJ2-5 | 16 | NA | TRBV27 | NA
TGTGCCAGCAGTTTATCGAGGGCATGGGAGACCCAGTACTTC | CASSLSRAWETQYF | TRBJ2-5 | 14 | NA | TRBV27 | NA
TGTGCCAGCAGCTTAGGTAGCGGGAGAGGCAATGAGCAGTTCTTC | CASSLGSGRGNEQFF | TRBJ2-1 | 15 | TRBD2 | TRBV11-1 | NA
TGTGCCAGCAGCTCAAGGGAGGGCCGGAGCACAGATACGCAGTATTTT | CASSSREGRSTDTQYF | TRBJ2-3 | 16 | TRBD2 | TRBV7-9 | NA
TGTGCCAGCAGCGTAGTGGGGACAGGAGACGAGCAGTACTTC | CASSVVGTGDEQYF | TRBJ2-7 | 14 | TRBD1 | TRBV9 | NA
TGTGCCAGCAGCACTAGCGGATTAAACACAGATACGCAGTATTTT | CASSTSGLNTDTQYF | TRBJ2-3 | 15 | TRBD2 | TRBV7-8 | NA
TGTGCCAGCAGTTTAAGTCCGGAACATAATGAAAAACTGTTTTTT | CASSLSPEHNEKLFF | TRBJ1-4 | 15 | NA | TRBV27 | NA
TGTGCCAGCAGCGTCCCAGGAACCCCAGCTTTCTTT | CASSVPGTPAFF | TRBJ1-1 | 12 | NA | TRBV9 | NA
TGTGCCAGCAGTCCCGGGACTAGCGGGAGTTACGAGCAGTACTTC | CASSPGTSGSYEQYF | TRBJ2-7 | 15 | TRBD2 | TRBV27 | NA
TGTGCCTTCCGGGGACTAGCGGGAGACGAGCAGTACTTC | CAFRGLAGDEQYF | TRBJ2-7 | 13 | TRBD2 | TRBV10-3 | NA
TGTGCCAGCAGCTTGGAGCTGCGACAGCGAAACTTTAACTATGGCTACACCTTC | CASSLELRQRNFNYGYTF | TRBJ1-2 | 18 | NA | TRBV5-4 | NA
TGTGCCAGCAGCTCAGGACAGGGGATACCCTACGAGCAGTACTTC | CASSSGQGIPYEQYF | TRBJ2-7 | 15 | TRBD1 | TRBV7-9 | NA
TGTGCCAGCAGCTTCAAATCCGGGACAGGGTTACCCTACGAGCAGTACTTC | CASSFKSGTGLPYEQYF | TRBJ2-7 | 17 | TRBD1 | TRBV7-9 | NA
TGCGCCAGCAGCTTCGGAGCGGGGGAGTACTTC | CASSFGAGEYF | TRBJ2-7 | 11 | TRBD2 | TRBV5-1 | NA
TGTGCCACCAGGACTAGCGCTGGGGAGCTGTTTTTT | CATRTSAGELFF | TRBJ2-2 | 12 | TRBD2 | TRBV7-9 | NA
TGTGCCAGCAGTAACCGGGACAGAAAGCATGAAAAACTGTTTTTT | CASSNRDRKHEKLFF | TRBJ1-4 | 15 | TRBD1 | TRBV27 | NA
TGTGCCAGCAGCGGGGTGCGGACTAATAATGGCTACACCTTC | CASSGVRTNNGYTF | TRBJ1-2 | 14 | NA | TRBV11-1 | once
TGCAGCGTTGAAGAGAGGGCGGGCTACGAGCAGTACTTC | CSVEERAGYEQYF | TRBJ2-7 | 13 | NA | TRBV29-1 | NA
TGTGCCAGCACCATCCTGTGGGGGGGGGCTAATGAAAAACTGTTTTTT | CASTILWGGANEKLFF | TRBJ1-4 | 16 | NA | TRBV28 | NA
TGCGCCAGCAGCCCGGGGTGGCTAGGAGGGGGCAATGAGCAGTTCTTC | CASSPGWLGGGNEQFF | TRBJ2-1 | 16 | NA | TRBV5-1 | NA
TGTGCCAGTAGTATAACCGGGACTATGAACAATGAGCAGTTCTTC | CASSITGTMNNEQFF | TRBJ2-1 | 15 | TRBD2 | TRBV19 | NA
TGTGCCAGCAGCTGGGACAGGGACCTAATGAACACTGAAGCTTTCTTT | CASSWDRDLMNTEAFF | TRBJ1-1 | 16 | TRBD1 | TRBV2 | NA
TGTGCCAGCGGGCCCAGGGCGGCGGGGGGTCAGCCCCAGCATTTT | CASGPRAAGGQPQHF | TRBJ1-5 | 15 | NA | TRBV27 | NA
TGTGCCAGCAGCCCGGGACTAGCCCTGGAGACCCAGTACTTC | CASSPGLALETQYF | TRBJ2-5 | 14 | TRBD2 | TRBV7-9 | NA
TGTGCCTGGAGTGTACTGGGCTTTGAGCAGTTCTTC | CAWSVLGFEQFF | TRBJ2-1 | 12 | NA | TRBV30 | NA
TGTGCCAGCAGTGACGGGCCCCGCGGCACTGAAGCTTTCTTT | CASSDGPRGTEAFF | TRBJ1-1 | 14 | NA | TRBV6-1 | NA
TGTGCCAGCAGTGCCAGGGGGTGGGGTCAGCCCCAGCATTTT | CASSARGWGQPQHF | TRBJ1-5 | 14 | TRBD1 | TRBV28 | NA
TGTGCCAGCAGTTTTAGGACTACCCACAATGAGCAGTTCTTC | CASSFRTTHNEQFF | TRBJ2-1 | 14 | NA | TRBV27 | NA
TGTGCCACCAGCTCCCAGCCACTGACAGTAGAAGAGACCCAGTACTTC | CATSSQPLTVEETQYF | TRBJ2-5 | 16 | NA | TRBV15 | NA
TGTGCCAGCAGTTTAGCCCTACGCGCTGTAAGCACTGAAGCTTTCTTT | CASSLALRAVSTEAFF | TRBJ1-1 | 16 | NA | TRBV28 | NA
TGTGCCAGCAGTTTAATTGGGACAGGTACCTACGAGCAGTACTTC | CASSLIGTGTYEQYF | TRBJ2-7 | 15 | TRBD1 | TRBV27 | NA
TGCAGCGTTTTAGGAGGTCACTACGAGCAGTACTTC | CSVLGGHYEQYF | TRBJ2-7 | 12 | NA | TRBV29-1 | NA
TGTGCCAGTAGTCTCAGGGGGAGGAACACTGAAGCTTTCTTT | CASSLRGRNTEAFF | TRBJ1-1 | 14 | TRBD1 | TRBV19 | NA
TGCGCCAGCAGTGAGTCGACGATGTTAAAGGGGGAAGCTTTCTTT | CASSESTMLKGEAFF | TRBJ1-1 | 15 | NA | TRBV10-1 | NA
TGTGCCAGCAGCCGAGGACTAGCGGTAACTTCCGAGGTCGAGCAGTACTTC | CASSRGLAVTSEVEQYF | TRBJ2-7 | 17 | TRBD2 | TRBV7-8 | NA
TGTGCCACCTCCGGGGGAGAAAAACTGTTTTTT | CATSGGEKLFF | TRBJ1-4 | 11 | NA | TRBV28 | once
TGCGCCAGCAGCTTGGAGGGCTTTAACTATGGCTACACCTTC | CASSLEGFNYGYTF | TRBJ1-2 | 14 | NA | TRBV5-1 | once
TGTGCCAGCAGTCTCTCCGGGGGCGAGTACAATGAGCAGTTCTTC | CASSLSGGEYNEQFF | TRBJ2-1 | 15 | NA | TRBV4-2 | NA
TGTGCCACGGGCGTATTGGGATCTGAAGCTTTCTTT | CATGVLGSEAFF | TRBJ1-1 | 12 | NA | TRBV19 | NA